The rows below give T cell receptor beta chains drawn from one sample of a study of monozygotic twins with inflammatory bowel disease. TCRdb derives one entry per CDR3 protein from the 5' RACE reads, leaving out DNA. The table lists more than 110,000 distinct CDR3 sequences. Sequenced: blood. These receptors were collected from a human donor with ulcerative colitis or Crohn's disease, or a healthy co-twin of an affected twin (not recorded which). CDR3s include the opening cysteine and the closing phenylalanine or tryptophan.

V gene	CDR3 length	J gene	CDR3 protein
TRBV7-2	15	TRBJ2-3	CASSSTSGGTDTQYF
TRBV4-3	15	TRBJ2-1	CASSQGNSGNNEQFF
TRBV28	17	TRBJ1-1	CASSLLDIQGSDTEAFF
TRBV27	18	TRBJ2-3	CASSNIFYRGRSTDTQYF
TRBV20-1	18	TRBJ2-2	CSARDFKRLAGVAGELFF
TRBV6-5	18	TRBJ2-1	CASSYPQGFGSGVNEQFF
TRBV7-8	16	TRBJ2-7	CASSPRHAGGPNEQYF
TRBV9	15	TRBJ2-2	CASTEGTSGTGELFF
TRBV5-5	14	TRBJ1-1	CASSLVGGGTEAFF
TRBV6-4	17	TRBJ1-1	CASLTDRNKSGVTEAFF
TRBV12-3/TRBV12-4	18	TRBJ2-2	CASSLSGLAGLNTGELFF
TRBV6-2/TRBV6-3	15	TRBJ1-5	CASSTGLGTGQPQHF
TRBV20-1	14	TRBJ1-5	CSAHPGQGSQPQHF
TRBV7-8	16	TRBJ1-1	CASSSRLVPLPTEAFF
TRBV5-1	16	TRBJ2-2	CASSSLGQGDTGELFF
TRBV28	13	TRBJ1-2	CASKRQGTNGYTF
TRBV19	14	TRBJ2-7	CASSISGQYYEQYF
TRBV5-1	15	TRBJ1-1	CASSLAMGGGPEAFF
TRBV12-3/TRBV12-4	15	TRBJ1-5	CASSYGSMGNQPQHF
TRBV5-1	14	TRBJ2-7	CASVPGEGVREQYF
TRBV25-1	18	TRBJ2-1	CASSENRPGLAGVGEQFF
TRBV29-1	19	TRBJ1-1	CSAHPRQGRSPTLNTEAFF
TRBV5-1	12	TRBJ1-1	CASRREGTEAFF
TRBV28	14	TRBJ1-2	CASSLVSWGAGYTF
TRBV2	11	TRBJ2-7	CASSARGSPYF